This TCR beta chain is drawn from a study of cytomegalovirus exposure and HLA in healthy donors. At the level of the study: The 130 or so validation repertoires, a later analysis reported, used the same platform as the 666 first-cohort repertoires.

A remark on this clone: Its antigen remains unidentified.

Findings of the study overall: Rare TCR sequences dominated, though some public TCRs recurred in many donors.

Sequencing used immunoSEQ multiplex PCR; TCRdb keeps in-frame clones, though not all of them. The table shows about 82,000 clones, with 85% to 95% occurring only once. Germline trimming cut 2 bases from V and 9 bases from J; bases unmatched to any gene: 7. The germline CDR1 and CDR2 sequences are SGHRS and YFSETQ. The CDR3 totals 15 residues. The sequence derives from a woman between 18 and 29 years old in good health and CMV-seronegative. The chain couples TRBV5-1 to TRBJ2-1; 11 positions agree with TRBD2. The sequenced material came from PBMCs. For the CDR3, the DNA is TGCGCCAGCAGCTTTGGCCTAGCGGGGGGCGTTGAGCAGTTCTTC. This gives the protein CASSFGLAGGVEQFF.